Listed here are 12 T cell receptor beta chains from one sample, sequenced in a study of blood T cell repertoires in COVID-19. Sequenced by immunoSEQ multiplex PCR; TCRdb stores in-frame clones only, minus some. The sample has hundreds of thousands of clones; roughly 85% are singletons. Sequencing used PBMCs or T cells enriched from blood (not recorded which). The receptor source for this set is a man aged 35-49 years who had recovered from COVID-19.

The CDR3, as DNA: TGTGCCAGCAGTCAACAGGGGGCGCGGGCAGAGACCCAGTACTTC. It translates to CASSQQGARAETQYF. This chain links TRBV6-5 with TRBJ2-5, with 9 nucleotides matching TRBD1. V trimming: 5 bases; J trimming: 4 bases; junction bases outside the gene matches: 8. CDR1 MNHEY and CDR2 SVGAGI come from the germline V gene. This CDR3 region has 15 residues.

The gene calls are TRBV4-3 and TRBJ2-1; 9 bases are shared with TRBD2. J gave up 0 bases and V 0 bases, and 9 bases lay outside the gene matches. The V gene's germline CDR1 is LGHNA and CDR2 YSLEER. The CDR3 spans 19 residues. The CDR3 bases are TGCGCCAGCAGCCAAGAGCCTAGCGGGGTCCAAAGCTCCTACAATGAGCAGTTCTTC. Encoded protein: CASSQEPSGVQSSYNEQFF.

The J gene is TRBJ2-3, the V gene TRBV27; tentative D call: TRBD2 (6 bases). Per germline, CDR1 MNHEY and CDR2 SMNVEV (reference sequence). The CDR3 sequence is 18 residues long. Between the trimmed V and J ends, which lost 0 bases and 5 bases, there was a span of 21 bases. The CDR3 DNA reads TGTGCCAGCAGTTTATCGAAGTTCGGGGGACTGGTGGGAGATACGCAGTATTTT. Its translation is CASSLSKFGGLVGDTQYF.

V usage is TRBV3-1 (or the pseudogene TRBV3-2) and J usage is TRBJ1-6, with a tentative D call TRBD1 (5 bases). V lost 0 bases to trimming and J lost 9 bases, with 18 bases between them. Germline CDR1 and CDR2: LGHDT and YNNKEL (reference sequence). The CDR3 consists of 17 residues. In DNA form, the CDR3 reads TGTGCCAGCAGCCAAGATAGGGGATGGGGAGGTTCTTCACCCCTCCACTTT. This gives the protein CASSQDRGWGGSSPLHF.

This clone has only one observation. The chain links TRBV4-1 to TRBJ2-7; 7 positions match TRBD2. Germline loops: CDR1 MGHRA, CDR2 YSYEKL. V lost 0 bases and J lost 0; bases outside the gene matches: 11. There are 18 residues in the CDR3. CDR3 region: CASSQEGPGGRFSYEQYF. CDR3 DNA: TGCGCCAGCAGCCAAGAAGGTCCGGGGGGAAGGTTCTCCTACGAGCAGTACTTC.

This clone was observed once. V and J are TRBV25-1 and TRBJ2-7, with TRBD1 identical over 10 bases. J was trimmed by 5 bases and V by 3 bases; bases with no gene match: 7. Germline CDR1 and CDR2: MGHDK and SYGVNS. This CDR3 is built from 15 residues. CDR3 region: CASSDPGTGVHEQYF. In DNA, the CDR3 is TGTGCCAGCAGTGATCCCGGGACAGGGGTCCACGAGCAGTACTTC.

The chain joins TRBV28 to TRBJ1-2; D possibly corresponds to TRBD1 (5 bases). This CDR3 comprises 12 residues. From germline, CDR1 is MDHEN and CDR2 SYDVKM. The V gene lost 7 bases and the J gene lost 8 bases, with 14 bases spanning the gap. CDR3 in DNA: TGTGCCAGCACAATACAGGATACAGGCTACACCTTC. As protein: CASTIQDTGYTF.

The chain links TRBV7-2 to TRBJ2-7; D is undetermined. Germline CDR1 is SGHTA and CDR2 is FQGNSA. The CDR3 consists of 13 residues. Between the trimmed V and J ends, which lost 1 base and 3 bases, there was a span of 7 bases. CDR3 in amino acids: CASSLVSGYEQYF. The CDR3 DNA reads TGTGCCAGCAGCTTAGTCTCCGGCTACGAGCAGTACTTC.

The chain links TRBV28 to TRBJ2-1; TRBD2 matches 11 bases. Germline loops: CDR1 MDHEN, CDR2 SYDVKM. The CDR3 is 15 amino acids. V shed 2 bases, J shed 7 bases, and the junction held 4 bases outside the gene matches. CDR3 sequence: CASSLTSGSRNEQFF. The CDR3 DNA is TGTGCCAGCAGTTTAACTAGCGGGAGTAGAAATGAGCAGTTCTTC.

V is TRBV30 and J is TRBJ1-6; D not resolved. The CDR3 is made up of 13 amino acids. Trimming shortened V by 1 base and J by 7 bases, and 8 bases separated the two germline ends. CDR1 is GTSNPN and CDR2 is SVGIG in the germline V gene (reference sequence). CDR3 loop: CAWSDGGNSPLHF. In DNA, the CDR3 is TGTGCCTGGAGTGATGGCGGAAATTCACCCCTCCACTTT. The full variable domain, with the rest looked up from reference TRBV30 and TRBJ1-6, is SQTIHQWPATLVQPVGSPLSLECTVEGTSNPNLYWYRQAAGRGLQLLFYSVGIGQISSEVPQNLSASRPQDRQFILSSKKLLLSDSGFYLCAWSDGGNSPLHFGNGTRLTVT.

CDR3 in amino acids: CASSLGPRGGGNEQFF. The CDR3 coding sequence is TGTGCCAGCAGCCTAGGCCCCAGAGGGGGGGGCAATGAGCAGTTCTTC. This sequence joins TRBV5-5 and TRBJ2-1; the D gene is possibly TRBD2 (7 bases). This CDR3 is 16 amino acids long. Germline-derived CDR1 and CDR2 are SGHKS and YYEKEE (reference sequence). V gave up 4 bases and J gave up 6 bases, with 20 bases separating them.

The DNA of the CDR3 is TGTGCCAGCAGCCAACCCCCTACTAGCGGGAGGTCCTACGAGCAGTACTTC. Translated: CASSQPPTSGRSYEQYF. The chain is built from TRBV3-1 (or the pseudogene TRBV3-2) and TRBJ2-7; TRBD2 agrees at 12 bases. CDR3 length: 17 amino acids. V lost 2 bases to trimming and J lost 1 base; unmatched junction nucleotides: 6. The V gene's germline CDR1 is LGHDT and CDR2 YNNKEL (reference sequence).